This T cell receptor (beta chain) was documented in a study of shared clonotypes between healthy human individuals (TCRdb year 2020). Regarding the complete study: The cohort comprised two women and three men aged 18 to 49 years. Different laboratories and diverse techniques were used to prepare libraries and sequence TCR repertoires, to increase sequencing depth and limit assay-specific biases. The study deeply sequenced blood TCR repertoires of five healthy adults to estimate repertoire size and the extent of clonotype sharing between individuals. Per donor, three plates each were used for CD4 naive and CD4 memory, two for CD8 naive, and one for CD8 memory. Each donor's leukapheresis produced roughly between roughly 0.85 and 9.5 billion PBMCs. Results the study describes overall, beyond this receptor: Estimated clonotype richness was generally larger for naive than for memory subsets. When a handful of donors were compared, the shared fraction of clonotypes was about 5% for naive CD4, more than 3% for naive CD8, 2% to 2.5% for memory CD4, and 0.4% for memory CD8. The small number of donors limited the genetic and exposure-history diversity represented. Rarefaction of sorted-subset datasets indicated incomplete sequencing despite the large sequencing depth. Compared with non-shared clonotypes, clonotypes shared by all four sorted-subset donors had higher generation probabilities. Sampling was limited to blood, and TCR repertoires in tissue likely differ from TCR repertoires in blood. Pairwise subsampling led to the expectation that sequencing depth would affect the degree of clonotype sharing among donors.

The donors were healthy, HIV-negative adults with no recently reported acute infections or vaccinations. All donors were Caucasian adults living in Nashville, Tennessee, USA. CD4+ T cells were enriched by magnetic negative selection, after which naive cells were positively selected on CD45RA and the negative fraction was taken as the memory subset. Blood was collected by leukapheresis, and PBMCs were isolated by Ficoll-Histopaque density gradient centrifugation and then cryopreserved in liquid nitrogen vapor phase. Analytical flow cytometry was used to check the purity and quantity of each magnetically sorted T cell population. From each sorted fraction, genomic DNA was isolated and quantified by UV absorbance on a Nanodrop 2000c. V is shortened by 3 bases, J by 3 bases, and the region joining them spans 3 bases. The CDR3 runs 10 amino acids, cysteine and phenylalanine included. The kept DNA is CDR3 alone, 30 bases in frame from the first base. CDR1 and CDR2, looked up from the germline V gene (reference sequence), are DFQATT and SNEGSKA.

Using the deep immunoSEQ assay, multiplex PCR amplified TCR CDR3 regions from genomic DNA. For each cell subset, the extracted genomic DNA was distributed evenly across all wells of several immunoSEQ 96-well plates, and each plate served as one replicate. For sorted subsets, around 200 ng genomic DNA, equal to about 30,000 T cell genomes, was loaded into each replicate PCR. Purified libraries were quantified with a Qubit 3.0 fluorometer, sized on a Bioanalyzer 2100, and re-quantified with the KAPA Library Quantification kit. Every immunoSEQ 96-well plate was sequenced on a separate single-read 150-cycle Illumina NextSeq 550 flow cell. Concerning the study's data processing: The immunoSEQ output contained only junctional sequences without quality scores, so filtering could not match that applied to full-length reads. To assign V/J genes and CDR3, sequences were annotated against IMGT germline references using PyIR, a Python wrapper for IgBLAST v1.9. Reads were removed for weak V/J assignments (E-value above 1e-6), missing CDR3, stop codons, out-of-frame junctions, or ambiguous translated residues. V3J clonotypes were defined as sequences sharing the same inferred V gene, J gene, and CDR3 amino acid sequence. The percentage overlap between two repertoires was calculated by dividing the number of shared unique clonotypes by the size of the smaller repertoire. Repertoire richness was assessed with RTK rarefaction, the Chao1 estimator, and Recon v2.1 estimates of unobserved clonotypes. For all TCRbeta clonotypes obtained by the gDNA method from a handful of donors, generation probabilities were computed with OLGA. TCRdb stores this immuneACCESS table with in-frame sequences only. Part of the clones is absent; in the studies checked, under half of the shortfall reflects unresolved V genes, and no reason is known for the rest. The V and J calls and clone size are taken from that table; D and trimming were inferred from the DNA. This sample gives nearly 750,000 clones in total; about two thirds of them show up just once. Of the sample, approximately 1.7% is held by the ten largest clones.

This clone was seen a handful of times. No cognate antigen has been identified for it. Base qualities are not provided; no much larger clone lies one nucleotide away. In the same sample, other DNA sequences code for this CDR3. The sequenced sample was memory CD4+ T cells sorted from blood. In light of the paper, this sample's cell subset or site label describes: CD45RA-negative fraction. The TCR was taken from a woman aged 30 to 39 in good health. The sequence joins TRBV20-1 to TRBJ2-7; the D segment cannot be called with confidence. The DNA sequence is given as TGCAGTGCTAGGGACTACGAGCAGTACTTC. The translation is CSARDYEQYF.